This T cell receptor (beta chain) was captured in a study of control samples from healthy donors and cancer patients. Germline values: CDR1 SNHLY, CDR2 FYNNEI. This CDR3 has 9 amino acids. Trimming cost V 10 bases and J 6 bases, with 6 bases left between them. Method: immunoSEQ multiplex PCR; TCRdb's copy keeps in-frame clones and lacks some. In the table there are about 81,000 clones, 94% of which are singletons. The specimen was blood. The V call is TRBV2, the J call TRBJ1-2; unclear D gene. The sequence derives from a woman aged 18-29 years in good health. For the CDR3, the DNA is TGTGCCAACCCGCATGGCTACACCTTC. Protein: CANPHGYTF.